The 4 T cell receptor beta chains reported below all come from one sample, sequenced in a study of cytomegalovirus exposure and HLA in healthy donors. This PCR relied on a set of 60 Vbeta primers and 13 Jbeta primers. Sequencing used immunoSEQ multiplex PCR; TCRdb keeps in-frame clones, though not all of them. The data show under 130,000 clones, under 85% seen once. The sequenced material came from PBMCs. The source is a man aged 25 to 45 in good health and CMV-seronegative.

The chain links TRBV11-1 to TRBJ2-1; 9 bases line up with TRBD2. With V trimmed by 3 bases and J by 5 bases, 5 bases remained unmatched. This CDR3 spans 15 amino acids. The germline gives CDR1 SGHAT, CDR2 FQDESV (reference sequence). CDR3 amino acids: CASSFLTSGDNEQFF. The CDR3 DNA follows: TGTGCCAGCAGCTTCCTGACTAGCGGAGACAATGAGCAGTTCTTC. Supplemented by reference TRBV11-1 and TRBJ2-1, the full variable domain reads EAEVAQSPRYKITEKSQAVAFWCDPISGHATLYWYRQILGQGPELLVQFQDESVVDDSQLPKDRFSAERLKGVDSTLKIQPAELGDSAMYLCASSFLTSGDNEQFFGPGTRLTVL.

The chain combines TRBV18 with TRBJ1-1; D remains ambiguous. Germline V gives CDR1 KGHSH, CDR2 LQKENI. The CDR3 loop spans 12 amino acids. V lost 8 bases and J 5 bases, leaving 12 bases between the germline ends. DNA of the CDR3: TGTGCCAGCCGGGGAGGTGGAACTGAAGCTTTCTTT. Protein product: CASRGGGTEAFF. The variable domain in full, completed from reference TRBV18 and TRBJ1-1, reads NAGVMQNPRHLVRRRGQEARLRCSPMKGHSHVYWYRQLPEEGLKFMVYLQKENIIDESGMPKERFSAEFPKEGPSILRIQQVVRGDSAAYFCASRGGGTEAFFGQGTRLTVV.

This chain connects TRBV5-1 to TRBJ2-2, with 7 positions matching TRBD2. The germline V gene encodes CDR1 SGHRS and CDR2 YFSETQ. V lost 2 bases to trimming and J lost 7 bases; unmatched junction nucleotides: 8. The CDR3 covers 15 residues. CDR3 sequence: CASSFSQRDDGELFF. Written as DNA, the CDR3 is TGCGCCAGCAGCTTTTCCCAGCGGGATGACGGGGAGCTGTTTTTT.

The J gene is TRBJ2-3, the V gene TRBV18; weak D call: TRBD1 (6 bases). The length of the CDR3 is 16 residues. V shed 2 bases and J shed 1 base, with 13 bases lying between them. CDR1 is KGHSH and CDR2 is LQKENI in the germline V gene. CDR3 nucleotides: TGTGCCAGCTCACCATCGGCTAACAGGGGCACAGATACGCAGTATTTT. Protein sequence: CASSPSANRGTDTQYF.